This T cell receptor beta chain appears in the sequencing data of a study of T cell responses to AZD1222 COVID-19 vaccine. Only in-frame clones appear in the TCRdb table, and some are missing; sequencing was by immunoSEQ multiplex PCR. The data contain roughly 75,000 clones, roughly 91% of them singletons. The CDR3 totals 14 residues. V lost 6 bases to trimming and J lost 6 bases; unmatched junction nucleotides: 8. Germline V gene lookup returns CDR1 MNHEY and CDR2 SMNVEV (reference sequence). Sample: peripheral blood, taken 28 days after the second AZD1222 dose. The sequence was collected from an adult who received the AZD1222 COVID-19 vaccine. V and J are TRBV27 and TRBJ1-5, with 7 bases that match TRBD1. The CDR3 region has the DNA TGTGCCAGCAGCACTAAACAGGGGTTTCAGCCCCAGCATTTT. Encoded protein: CASSTKQGFQPQHF.